The present TCR beta chain was sequenced within a study of blood T cell repertoires in COVID-19. V gave up 3 bases and J gave up 5 bases, with 20 bases separating them. Germline CDR1 and CDR2: SGHTA and FQGNSA. The length of the CDR3 is 16 residues. In the source study's methods: Reference gene primers were amplified, and this amplification served to estimate nucleated cell counts. TCRdb's copy holds only in-frame clones and misses some; the assay was immunoSEQ multiplex PCR. That table supplies the V and J calls and clone size; D and trimming were determined from the DNA. The sample consists of 280,000 or so clones, over 75% of them appearing once.

The sequenced sample was PBMCs or T cells enriched from blood (not recorded which). The origin of this receptor is a man aged 30 to 39 who had recovered from COVID-19. The J gene is TRBJ2-7, the V gene TRBV7-2, with a weak D call TRBD1 (6 bases). The CDR3 spells CASSFGVARDTDEQYF. The CDR3 nucleotides are TGTGCCAGCAGCTTTGGGGTCGCCCGGGACACGGACGAGCAGTACTTC. Together with reference TRBV7-2 and TRBJ2-7, the CDR3 gives the full variable domain: GAGVSQSPSNKVTEKGKDVELRCDPISGHTALYWYRQSLGQGLEFLIYFQGNSAPDKSGLPSDRFSAERTGGSVSTLTIQRTQQEDSAVYLCASSFGVARDTDEQYFGPGTRLTVT.